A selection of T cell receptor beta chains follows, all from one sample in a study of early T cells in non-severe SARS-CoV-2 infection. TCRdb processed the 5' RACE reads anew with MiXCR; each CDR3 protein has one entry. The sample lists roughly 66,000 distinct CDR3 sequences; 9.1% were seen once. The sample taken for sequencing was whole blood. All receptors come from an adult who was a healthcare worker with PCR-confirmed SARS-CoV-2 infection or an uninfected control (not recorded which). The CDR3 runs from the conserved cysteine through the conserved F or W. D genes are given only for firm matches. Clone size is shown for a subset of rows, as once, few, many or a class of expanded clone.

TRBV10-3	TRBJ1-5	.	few	TGTGCCATCAGTGACCCCTCATGGGGGTTGGGTCAGCCCCAGCATTTT	CAISDPSWGLGQPQHF
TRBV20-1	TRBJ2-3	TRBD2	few	TGCAGTGTCCCGGGACTAGCGGCGACAGATACGCAGTATTTT	CSVPGLAATDTQYF
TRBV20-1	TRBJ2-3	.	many	TGCAGTGCGGTGCAGGGCGTCACGCGGTATCATACGCAGTATTTT	CSAVQGVTRYHTQYF
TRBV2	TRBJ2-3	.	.	TGTGCCAGCAGTGATCCGTCAGGGACCACAGATACGCAGTATTTT	CASSDPSGTTDTQYF
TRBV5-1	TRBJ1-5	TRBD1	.	TGCGCCAGCAGCTTAACAGGGGGCGACAATCAGCCCCAGCATTTT	CASSLTGGDNQPQHF
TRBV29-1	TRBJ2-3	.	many	TGCAGCGTTGAACAGGAAGGAGATACGCAGTATTTT	CSVEQEGDTQYF
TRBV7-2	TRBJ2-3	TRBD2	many	TGTGCCAGCAGCGCCGGACTAGAAGATACGCAGTATTTT	CASSAGLEDTQYF
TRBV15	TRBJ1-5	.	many	TGTGCCACCAGCAGAGATGGAGGGGGTAGTCAGCCCCAGCATTTT	CATSRDGGGSQPQHF
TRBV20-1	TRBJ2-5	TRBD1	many	TGCAGTGCTAGAAGACAGGGAAATGTACGAGAGACCCAGTACTTC	CSARRQGNVRETQYF
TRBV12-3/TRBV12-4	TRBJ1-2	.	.	TGTGCCAGCAGTTTTGTGATAGTACAGAACTATGGCTACACCTTC	CASSFVIVQNYGYTF
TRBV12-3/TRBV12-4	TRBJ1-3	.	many	TGTGCCAGCAGGTCCGACAGTTCCTCTGGAAACACCATATATTTT	CASRSDSSSGNTIYF
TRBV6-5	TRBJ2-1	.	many	TGTGCCAGCAGCGGAGGGCCTCAATTTGAGCAGTTCTTC	CASSGGPQFEQFF
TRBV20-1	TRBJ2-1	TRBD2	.	TGCAGTGCTAGAGAAAGGGGACTAGCTTTCAATGAGCAGTTCTTC	CSARERGLAFNEQFF
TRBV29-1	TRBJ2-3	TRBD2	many	TGCAGCGTTCCAAGGATGGGCGGGGGGTTCACAGATACGCAGTATTTT	CSVPRMGGGFTDTQYF
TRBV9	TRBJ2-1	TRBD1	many	TGTGCCAGCAGCCCGCGGGGACAGGGATCCTACAATGAGCAGTTCTTC	CASSPRGQGSYNEQFF
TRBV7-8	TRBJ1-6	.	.	TGTGCCAGCAGCTTAGACAGCGGGCAAAATTCACCCCTCCACTTT	CASSLDSGQNSPLHF
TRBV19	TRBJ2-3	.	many	TGTGCCAGTAGTGTCAGGGATGCAGATACGCAGTATTTT	CASSVRDADTQYF
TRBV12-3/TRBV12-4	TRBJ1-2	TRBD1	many	TGTGCCAGCAGTCCAGGGGGGTCCTATGGCTACACCTTC	CASSPGGSYGYTF
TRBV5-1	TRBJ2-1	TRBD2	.	TGCGCCAGCAGCGCGGGACTAGCGGGAGGGCACTCCTACAATGAGCAGTTCTTC	CASSAGLAGGHSYNEQFF
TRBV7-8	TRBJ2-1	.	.	TGTGCCAGCAGCTTACGGGGGGCATCCTACAATGAGCAGTTCTTC	CASSLRGASYNEQFF
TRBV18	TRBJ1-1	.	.	TGTGCCAGCTCACCTCTCGGAGGTTCAGGGCCCCTGAACACTGAAGCTTTCTTT	CASSPLGGSGPLNTEAFF
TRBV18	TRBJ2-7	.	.	TGTGCCAGCTCAGACCCAGCCCACACCTACGAGCAGTACTTC	CASSDPAHTYEQYF
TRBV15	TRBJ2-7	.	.	TGTGCCACCAGCACAGCCCCAGATGGGACTCCTTCCTTCGAGCAGTACTTC	CATSTAPDGTPSFEQYF
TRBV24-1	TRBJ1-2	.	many	TGTGCCACCAGTGGGACAGATTATGGCTACACCTTC	CATSGTDYGYTF
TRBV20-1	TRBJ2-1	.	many	TGCAGTGCTAGAGATTATGGGGTAAGCGGTTCCTCCTACAATGAGCAGTTCTTC	CSARDYGVSGSSYNEQFF
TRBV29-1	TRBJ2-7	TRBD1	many	TGCAGCGTGGACAGGGTCGGATCCTACGAGCAGTACTTC	CSVDRVGSYEQYF
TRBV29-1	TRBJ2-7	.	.	TGCAGCGTTAAACTGGCAGGGGACTACGAGCAGTACTTC	CSVKLAGDYEQYF
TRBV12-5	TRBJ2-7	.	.	TGTGCTAGTGGTCGTGGACAGTCCTACGAGCAGTACTTC	CASGRGQSYEQYF
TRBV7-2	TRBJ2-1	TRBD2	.	TGTGCCAGCAGCGCCGCTAGCGGTCTCTCCTACAATGAGCAGTTCTTC	CASSAASGLSYNEQFF
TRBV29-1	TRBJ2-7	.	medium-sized	TGCAGCGTTGAATACCCAGGGAGCTCCTACGAGCAGTACTTC	CSVEYPGSSYEQYF
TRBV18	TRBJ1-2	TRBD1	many	TGTGCCAGCTCACCCGGGACAGGGGACGGCTATGGCTACACCTTC	CASSPGTGDGYGYTF
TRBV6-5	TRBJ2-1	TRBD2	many	TGTGCCAGCAGGGTTCTTAGCGGGTTTAATGAGCAGTTCTTC	CASRVLSGFNEQFF
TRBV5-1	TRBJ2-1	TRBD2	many	TGCGCCAGCAGCTTGCAGACTAGCAACAATGAGCAGTTCTTC	CASSLQTSNNEQFF
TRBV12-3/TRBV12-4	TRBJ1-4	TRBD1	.	TGTGCCAGCACCGTGGGACAGGGGGCGCAGAAACTGTTTTTT	CASTVGQGAQKLFF
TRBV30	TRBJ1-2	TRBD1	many	TGTGCCTGGAGCGGGACAGGGAACGGCTACACCTTC	CAWSGTGNGYTF
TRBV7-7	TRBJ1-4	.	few	TGTGCCAGCAGCCTCAGACCTAATGAAAAACTGTTTTTT	CASSLRPNEKLFF
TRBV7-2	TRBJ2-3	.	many	TGTGCCAGCAGCTTAGACGGCTTAGCGATCGTTCGGACAGATACGCAGTATTTT	CASSLDGLAIVRTDTQYF
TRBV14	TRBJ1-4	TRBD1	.	TGTGCCAGCGGACAGGGGTATAATGAAAAACTGTTTTTT	CASGQGYNEKLFF
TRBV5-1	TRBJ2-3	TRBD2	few	TGCGCCAGCAGCTCGGGACTAGCGGCCGGTACAGATACGCAGTATTTT	CASSSGLAAGTDTQYF
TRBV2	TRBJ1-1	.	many	TGTGCCAGCAGTGCGACCACGAGGGACACTGAAGCTTTCTTT	CASSATTRDTEAFF
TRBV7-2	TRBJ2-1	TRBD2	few	TGTGCCAGCAGCTTAGCCGGGACTAGGAAAAATGAGCAGTTCTTC	CASSLAGTRKNEQFF
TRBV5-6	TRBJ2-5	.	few	TGTGCCAGCAGCATACCCTTCTCCGAAGAGACCCAGTACTTC	CASSIPFSEETQYF
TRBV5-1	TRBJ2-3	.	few	TGCGCCTCCGGGGTGCACGCAGATACGCAGTATTTT	CASGVHADTQYF